This is a list of T cell receptor beta chains from one sample in a study of Ad26.COV2.S vaccination and SARS-CoV-2 variants. Clones were sequenced by immunoSEQ multiplex PCR, and TCRdb holds only the in-frame ones, with some missing. Found here are 400,000 to 450,000 clones, over 75% of them singletons; the top ten hold more than 9%. This sample comprised peripheral blood, obtained in a trial of Ad26.COV2.S vaccine versus placebo. These receptors all stem from a person aged 18-65 years who received the Ad26.COV2.S COVID-19 vaccine or a placebo. CDR3s include the opening cysteine and the closing phenylalanine or tryptophan. D genes are given only for firm matches. A row's size may be missing; if present it is once, few, many or a size class.

TRBV3-1/TRBV3-2	-	-	TRBJ2-2	CASSQVGRSGGELFF	TGTGCCAGCAGCCAAGTCGGAAGGAGTGGCGGGGAGCTGTTTTTT
TRBV2	-	-	TRBJ2-1	CASSEGYNEQFF	TGTGCCAGCAGTGAAGGCTACAATGAGCAGTTCTTC
TRBV28	TRBD1	-	TRBJ1-1	CASSLLDRGPREAFF	TGTGCCAGCAGTTTACTGGACAGGGGGCCTCGTGAAGCTTTCTTT
TRBV3-1/TRBV3-2	TRBD1	-	TRBJ2-7	CASSPDRDTYEQYF	TGTGCCAGCAGCCCCGACAGGGACACCTACGAGCAGTACTTC
TRBV7-8	-	-	TRBJ2-7	CASSRDLYYEQYF	TGTGCCAGCAGCCGGGACCTTTATTACGAGCAGTACTTC
TRBV4-3	-	-	TRBJ2-7	CASSQDRAGDVYEQYF	TGCGCCAGCAGCCAAGATAGGGCGGGTGACGTGTACGAGCAGTACTTC
TRBV28	-	-	TRBJ2-5	CASSRGPTQYF	TGTGCCAGCAGTCGCGGCCCGACCCAGTACTTC
TRBV15	-	-	TRBJ2-5	CASSVRGALETQYF	TGTGCCTCTTCTGTTCGGGGGGCGTTGGAGACCCAGTACTTC
TRBV19	-	-	TRBJ2-5	CASSFQGQETQYF	TGTGCCAGTAGTTTCCAGGGACAAGAGACCCAGTACTTC
TRBV7-6	-	-	TRBJ2-7	CASSLDSLDEQYF	TGTGCCAGCAGCTTAGACTCCCTCGACGAGCAGTACTTC
TRBV3-1/TRBV3-2	-	-	TRBJ1-4	CASSQPTWPSRTLSEKLFF	TGTGCCAGCAGCCAACCCACTTGGCCCTCTAGGACCCTCAGTGAAAAACTGTTTTTT
TRBV6-2/TRBV6-3	TRBD1	few	TRBJ2-7	CASSPGQPYEQYF	TGTGCCAGCAGTCCGGGACAGCCCTACGAGCAGTACTTC
TRBV28	-	-	TRBJ2-3	CASSRQPDTQYF	TGTGCCAGCAGCCGGCAGCCAGATACGCAGTATTTT
TRBV7-2	TRBD1	-	TRBJ2-1	CASNRQGANYNEQFF	TGTGCCAGCAACAGACAGGGGGCGAACTACAATGAGCAGTTCTTC
TRBV5-4	TRBD1	-	TRBJ1-2	CASRTGGLRNYGYTF	TGTGCCAGCAGGACAGGGGGCCTAAGGAACTATGGCTACACCTTC
TRBV29-1	-	once	TRBJ1-2	CSVEGKLGSPYGYTF	TGCAGCGTTGAAGGCAAACTGGGGTCCCCCTATGGCTACACCTTC
TRBV12-3/TRBV12-4	-	-	TRBJ2-1	CASTTFGNEQFF	TGTGCCAGCACCACATTTGGGAATGAGCAGTTCTTC
TRBV6-6	TRBD1	-	TRBJ2-2	CASSNRGTNTGELFF	TGTGCCAGCAGTAACAGGGGAACGAACACCGGGGAGCTGTTTTTT
TRBV7-9	TRBD1	few	TRBJ1-2	CASSLADPGQGSGYTF	TGTGCCAGCAGCTTAGCGGATCCGGGACAGGGCTCTGGCTACACCTTC
TRBV27	-	-	TRBJ2-2	CASSPVGLGGELFF	TGTGCCAGCAGCCCCGTGGGATTGGGCGGGGAGCTGTTTTTT
TRBV13	-	-	TRBJ2-7	CASSRWGAYEQYF	TGTGCCAGCAGCCGTTGGGGGGCTTACGAGCAGTACTTC
TRBV5-1	-	-	TRBJ1-2	CASSWNTGGLKPPPGYTF	TGCGCCAGCAGCTGGAATACCGGGGGACTAAAACCCCCCCCTGGCTACACCTTC
TRBV5-4	-	-	TRBJ2-6	CASSFSRGSGANVLTF	TGTGCCAGCAGCTTTTCTAGGGGCTCTGGGGCCAACGTCCTGACTTTC
TRBV7-8	-	-	TRBJ1-2	CASSSRYDDTSYGYTF	TGTGCCAGCAGCTCCCGTTACGATGACACCTCCTATGGCTACACCTTC
TRBV9	-	once	TRBJ1-5	CASSVSPVEPQHF	TGTGCCAGCAGCGTCTCACCCGTGGAGCCCCAGCATTTT
TRBV7-9	-	-	TRBJ2-1	CASSPQPPGQSYNEQFF	TGTGCCAGCAGCCCTCAACCCCCGGGACAAAGCTACAATGAGCAGTTCTTC
TRBV10-3	-	-	TRBJ1-1	CASIRGKSTEAFF	TGTGCCAGCATCAGGGGCAAGAGCACTGAAGCTTTCTTT
TRBV2	-	-	TRBJ1-1	CASRPGRETEAFF	TGTGCCAGCAGACCCGGGCGAGAGACTGAAGCTTTCTTT
TRBV6-1	-	-	TRBJ2-7	CASSEGDEQYF	TGTGCCAGCAGTGAGGGCGACGAGCAGTACTTC
TRBV4-1	TRBD2	-	TRBJ2-2	CASSQYTSGATGELFF	TGCGCCAGCAGCCAATATACTAGCGGGGCCACCGGGGAGCTGTTTTTT
TRBV11-3	TRBD2	once	TRBJ2-1	CASSLRLAGWNEQFF	TGTGCCAGCAGCTTACGACTAGCGGGTTGGAATGAGCAGTTCTTC
TRBV10-1	TRBD1	-	TRBJ2-3	CASSRGQTTDTQYF	TGCGCCAGCAGCAGGGGACAGACCACAGATACGCAGTATTTT
TRBV9	-	-	TRBJ2-1	CASSVLGSSSYNEQFF	TGTGCCAGCAGCGTTTTGGGGAGCAGTTCCTACAATGAGCAGTTCTTC
TRBV25-1	-	-	TRBJ1-1	CASSEGQNTEAFF	TGTGCCAGCAGTGAAGGTCAGAACACTGAAGCTTTCTTT
TRBV7-9	-	-	TRBJ2-1	CASSLPRSFSYNEQFF	TGTGCCAGCAGCTTACCGAGGTCCTTCTCCTACAATGAGCAGTTCTTC
TRBV2	-	-	TRBJ2-5	CASSEQGTSETQYF	TGTGCCAGCAGTGAGCAGGGGACCTCAGAGACCCAGTACTTC
TRBV21-1	-	-	TRBJ1-5	CASSKRGGAYNQPQHF	TGTGCCAGCAGCAAACGAGGGGGGGCTTACAATCAGCCCCAGCATTTT
TRBV11-2	-	-	TRBJ2-5	CASSLDSTGGETQYF	TGTGCCAGCAGCTTAGATTCCACTGGAGGAGAGACCCAGTACTTC
TRBV5-1	-	-	TRBJ1-4	CASSLSATNEKLFF	TGCGCCAGCAGCTTGAGCGCAACTAATGAAAAACTGTTTTTT
TRBV5-6	-	-	TRBJ2-2	CASSSVGAGELFF	TGTGCCAGCAGCTCCGTTGGGGCCGGGGAGCTGTTTTTT
TRBV11-2	-	-	TRBJ2-3	CASSLSYDTQYF	TGTGCCAGCAGCTTATCCTATGATACGCAGTATTTT
TRBV18	TRBD1	-	TRBJ1-5	CASSGPGQGNSNQPQHF	TGTGCCAGCTCAGGTCCGGGACAGGGGAATAGCAATCAGCCCCAGCATTTT
TRBV29-1	TRBD1	-	TRBJ2-1	CSVESWSTGALSEQFF	TGCAGCGTTGAATCTTGGTCGACAGGGGCCCTTTCTGAGCAGTTCTTC
TRBV4-1	-	-	TRBJ1-6	CASSQDLVSNLGKNSPLHF	TGCGCCAGCAGCCAAGATTTGGTTTCGAATCTGGGGAAGAATTCACCCCTCCACTTT
TRBV27	TRBD2	-	TRBJ2-1	CASMYAGGPSNEQFF	TGTGCCAGCATGTATGCGGGAGGGCCCTCTAATGAGCAGTTCTTC
TRBV4-3	-	once	TRBJ2-1	CASSQDDGRGARYNEQFF	TGCGCCAGCAGCCAAGATGACGGGAGAGGCGCAAGGTACAATGAGCAGTTCTTC
TRBV6-2/TRBV6-3	-	-	TRBJ2-5	CASSYGGTQYF	TGTGCCAGCAGTTACGGGGGGACCCAGTACTTC
TRBV6-2/TRBV6-3	-	-	TRBJ2-7	CASSYGQLGDEQYF	TGTGCCAGCAGTTATGGACAGCTAGGTGACGAGCAGTACTTC